The present entry profiles one TCR beta chain with its context. These data belong to a study of T cell changes during pregnancy in multiple sclerosis. TCRdb's copy holds only in-frame clones and misses some; the assay was immunoSEQ multiplex PCR. The table lists 40,000 to 60,000 clones, approximately 90% of them singletons. After removal of 4 bases from V and 6 bases from J, the junction contained 11 bases not matched to a gene. The CDR3 spans 16 residues. Germline CDR1 is SGHTA and CDR2 is FQGNSA. This TCR came from a female donor with multiple sclerosis, enrolled in a pregnancy study. This chain joins TRBV7-2 and TRBJ2-3, with 9 bases lining up with TRBD2. The sample here was CD8+ T cells from peripheral blood mononuclear cells, taken in the second trimester of pregnancy. The CDR3 protein is CASSSLGGGASDTQYF. CDR3 bases: TGTGCCAGCAGCTCCCTGGGCGGGGGGGCCTCTGATACGCAGTATTTT.